This T cell receptor beta chain came from a study of T-cell memory formation after mild COVID-19. Study background: TCR clusters were mostly confined to one donor each.

Study conclusions and caveats: The study found balanced CD4/CD8 in clones contracting day 15 to 85 and a CD4+ lean in later expanders. CD4+ contracting clones were found mainly in CM and EM, and CD8+ ones in EMRA.

It was 5'RACE with constant-segment primers that produced the TCR alpha and TCR beta cDNA libraries, which carried sample barcodes and UMIs. TCRdb independently ran MiXCR on the 5' RACE reads; one entry per CDR3 protein. The sample has under 250,000 distinct CDR3 sequences; more than 8% are singletons. The junction had 6 bases not matched to a gene; V was cut back by 5 bases and J by 7 bases. The germline CDR1 and CDR2 sequences are SQVTM and ANQGSEA. This CDR3 comprises 12 residues. Of note for this clonotype: Antigen unknown.

The TCR comes from a man between 18 and 29 years old who had mild COVID-19 (a few samples of this study predate the infection). Cell type and time point are not known. The genes are TRBV29-1 and TRBJ1-2, with TRBD1 identical over 8 bases. Sequencing was performed on PBMCs or a T cell subset sorted from them (not recorded which). DNA for the CDR3: TGCAGCGTTTCCGAGACAGGGGTTGGCTACACCTTC. This sequence encodes CSVSETGVGYTF.